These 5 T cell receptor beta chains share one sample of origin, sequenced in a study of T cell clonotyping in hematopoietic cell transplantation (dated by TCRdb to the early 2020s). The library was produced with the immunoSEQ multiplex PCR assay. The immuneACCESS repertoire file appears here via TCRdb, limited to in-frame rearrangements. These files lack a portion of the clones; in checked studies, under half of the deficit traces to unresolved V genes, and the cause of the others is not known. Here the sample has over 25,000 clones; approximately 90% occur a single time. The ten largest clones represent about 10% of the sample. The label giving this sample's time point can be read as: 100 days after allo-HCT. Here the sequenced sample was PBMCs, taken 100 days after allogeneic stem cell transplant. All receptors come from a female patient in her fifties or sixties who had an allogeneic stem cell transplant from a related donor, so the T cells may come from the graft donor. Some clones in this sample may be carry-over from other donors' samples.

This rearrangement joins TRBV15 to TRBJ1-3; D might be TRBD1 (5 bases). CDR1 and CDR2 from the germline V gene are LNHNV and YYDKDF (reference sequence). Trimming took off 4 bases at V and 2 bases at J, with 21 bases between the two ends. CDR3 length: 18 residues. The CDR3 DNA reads TGTGCCACCAGCACCAGAGTTTACGGGGGAGGGACTGGAAACACCATATATTTT. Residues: CATSTRVYGGGTGNTIYF.

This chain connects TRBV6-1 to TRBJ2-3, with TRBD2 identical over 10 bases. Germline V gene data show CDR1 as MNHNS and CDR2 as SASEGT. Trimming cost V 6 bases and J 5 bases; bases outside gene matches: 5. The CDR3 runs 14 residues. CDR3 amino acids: CASRLAGPGDTQYF. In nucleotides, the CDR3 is TGTGCCAGCAGACTAGCGGGGCCCGGAGATACGCAGTATTTT.

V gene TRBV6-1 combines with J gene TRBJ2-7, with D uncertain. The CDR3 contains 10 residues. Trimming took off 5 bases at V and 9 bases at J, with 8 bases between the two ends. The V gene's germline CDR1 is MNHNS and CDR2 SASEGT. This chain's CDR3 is CASSQHAQYF. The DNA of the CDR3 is TGTGCCAGCAGTCAGCATGCGCAGTACTTC.

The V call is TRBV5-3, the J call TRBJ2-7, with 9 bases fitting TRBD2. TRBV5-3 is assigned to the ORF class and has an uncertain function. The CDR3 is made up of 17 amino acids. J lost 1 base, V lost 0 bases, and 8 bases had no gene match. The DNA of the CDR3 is TGTGCCAGAAGCTTGGCGGTGAGCGGGGGGCATTCCTACGAGCAGTACTTC. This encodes CARSLAVSGGHSYEQYF.

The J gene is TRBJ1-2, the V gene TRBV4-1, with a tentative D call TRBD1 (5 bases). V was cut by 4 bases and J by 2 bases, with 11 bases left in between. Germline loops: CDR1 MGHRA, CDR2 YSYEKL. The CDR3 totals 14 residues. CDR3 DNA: TGCGCCAGCAGCCCGGGGACTCCCAACTATGGCTACACCTTC. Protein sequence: CASSPGTPNYGYTF.